These 9 T cell receptor beta chains originate from one sample sequenced in a study of T-cell reconstitution after alpha-beta-depleted transplantation in children. TCRbeta library preparation incorporated unique molecular identifiers. Each CDR3 protein gets one entry after TCRdb re-called the PCR reads with MiXCR. The table lists a few hundred thousand distinct CDR3 sequences, around a tenth of them singletons, with less than 25% in the top ten. Sequencing used peripheral blood, obtained 180 days after TCRalphabeta/CD19-depleted stem cell transplant. The source of these receptors is a male patient aged 2 to 9 who had a stem cell transplant for chronic granulomatous disease, so the T cells may come from the graft donor.

Ten or more counts support this clonotype. The chain employs TRBV10-3 and TRBJ2-1, with 9 bases that match TRBD2. Germline lookup yields CDR1 ENHRY and CDR2 SYGVKD. Trimming cost V 2 bases and J 0 bases; bases outside gene matches: 2. The CDR3 loop spans 16 amino acids. CDR3 DNA sequence: TGTGCCATCAGTGAGGGGACTAGCAGCTCCTACAATGAGCAGTTCTTC. This translates into CAISEGTSSSYNEQFF.

In regard to this clonotype: The junction does not match germline at one end; this may be a read error. The CDR3 DNA follows: TGCTGTGCCACGGGACAGGGGGATTTTGGGGCCAACGTCCTGACTTTC. As protein: CCATGQGDFGANVLTF. The chain combines TRBV20-1 with TRBJ2-6; 11 bases are shared with TRBD1. Germline V gene lookup returns CDR1 DFQATT and CDR2 SNEGSKA (reference sequence). This CDR3 region has 16 residues.

This clonotype was seen repeatedly, ten times or more. This chain links TRBV15 with TRBJ2-1; D is undetermined. CDR1 and CDR2 from the germline V gene are LNHNV and YYDKDF (reference sequence). This CDR3 is 13 amino acids long. Trimming took off 1 base at V and 6 bases at J, with 7 bases between the two ends. The CDR3 sequence: CATSRGPSNEQFF. CDR3 bases: TGTGCCACCAGCAGAGGCCCGAGCAATGAGCAGTTCTTC.

In its sample, this clonotype was seen many times. This chain links TRBV7-2 with TRBJ2-5, with D unresolved. Deletions cut 1 base from V and 7 bases from J, with 19 bases between. The germline gives CDR1 SGHTA, CDR2 FQGNSA. The CDR3 is 16 amino acids. CDR3 region: CASSLEVGAGDWTQYF. The CDR3 coding sequence is TGTGCCAGCAGCTTAGAAGTTGGCGCAGGCGACTGGACCCAGTACTTC.

This clonotype was counted at least ten times. The J gene is TRBJ1-5, the V gene TRBV6-1, with a weak D call TRBD1 (5 bases). The V end was cut by 3 bases, the J end by 0 bases, with 12 bases between. Germline CDR1 and CDR2: MNHNS and SASEGT. The CDR3 contains 16 residues. The CDR3 spells CASSETQGYSNQPQHF. The CDR3 DNA reads TGTGCCAGCAGTGAGACTCAGGGTTATAGCAATCAGCCCCAGCATTTT.

Remarks on this clonotype: A much larger clone differs from this one at a single base, so this may be a read error. The gene calls are TRBV27 and TRBJ1-1, with a possible D match to TRBD1 (6 bases). CDR3 length: 15 residues. The germline gives CDR1 MNHEY, CDR2 SMNVEV (reference sequence). Trimming cost V 3 bases and J 0 bases, with 11 bases left between them. The CDR3 spells CASSLRGGMNTEAFF. CDR3 nucleotide sequence: TGTGCCAGCAGTTTGAGAGGGGGGATGAACACTGAAGCTTTCTTT.

This clonotype has a count of ten or more. The chain joins TRBV12-3 or TRBV12-4 to TRBJ1-1, with a possible D match to TRBD1 (6 bases). There are 18 residues in the CDR3. The V gene lost 3 bases and the J gene lost 3 bases, with 23 bases spanning the gap. CDR3 residues: CASSFNSPGALRDTEAFF. CDR3 in DNA: TGTGCCAGCAGTTTTAATTCCCCAGGGGCCTTAAGGGACACTGAAGCTTTCTTT.

There are many counts of this clonotype. The V and J genes are TRBV6-5 and TRBJ2-7, with 7 bases matching TRBD2. Germline assignment: CDR1 MNHEY and CDR2 SVGAGI. CDR3 size: 16 residues. V dropped 1 base and J dropped 6; count of bases not matched to a gene: 12. This chain's CDR3 is CASSYFSGRVMVEQYF. CDR3 coding DNA: TGTGCCAGCAGTTACTTTTCAGGGAGGGTAATGGTCGAGCAGTACTTC.

This clonotype was detected many times. This chain joins TRBV20-1 and TRBJ1-1; a possible D gene is TRBD1 (5 bases). The CDR3 has 15 residues. Germline V lookup: CDR1 DFQATT, CDR2 SNEGSKA (reference sequence). V was clipped by 2 bases and J by 5 bases, with 18 bases between them. DNA of the CDR3: TGCAGTGCTAGAACTCCGGGCAGGGCGGGGACTGAAGCTTTCTTT. Translating gives CSARTPGRAGTEAFF.